This paragraph reports one T cell receptor (beta chain). Its antigen is unknown. Naive CD8+ T cells had a CD45RO-CCR7+CD27+CD95- phenotype. UMI labels and 5' RACE were used to prepare the TRB cDNA libraries. One entry per CDR3 protein, without DNA, is what TCRdb gives after re-calling the 5' RACE reads. With some 130,000 distinct CDR3 sequences in the sample, the ten largest clones hold about 0.44%. The data were obtained in a study of CXCR3-negative and CXCR3-positive naive CD8 T cells. Study information: Per library, roughly 1.6 +/- 0.3 million reads; roughly 150 million TRB reads overall.

Study-level findings and limits: With surface CD5 comparable between naive subsets, TCR strength was estimated using properties derived from the TRB CDR3.

The CDR3 spans 15 residues. Germline loops: CDR1 KGHDR, CDR2 SFDVKD. The gene calls are TRBV24-1 and TRBJ2-1; the TRBD1 assignment by TCRdb is unverifiable without DNA. The clonotype comes from a human donor in good health. Some clones in this sample may be carry-over from other donors' samples. The source material was naive CXCR3- CD8+ T cells from blood. Stated subset: CD45RO-CCR7+CD27+CD95- naive CD8+ T cells lacking CXCR3 (TNR3-). The chain's CDR3 is CATSDRAVSYNEQLF.